Listed below are T cell receptor beta chains from one sample, sequenced in a study of CXCR3-negative and CXCR3-positive naive CD8 T cells. TCRdb re-called the 5' RACE reads; every CDR3 protein appears as one record, without DNA. This sample's table has 100,000 to 150,000 distinct CDR3 sequences. The sample comprised naive CXCR3- CD8+ T cells from blood. All receptors come from a human donor in good health. Some clones in this sample may be carry-over from other donors' samples. Both conserved end residues are part of each CDR3.

V gene	J gene	CDR3 protein
TRBV28	TRBJ2-1	CASSFWLTEYNEQFF
TRBV6-2/TRBV6-3	TRBJ2-1	CASSKTSGGFNEQFF
TRBV15	TRBJ2-5	CATSTSDRGRSGETQYF
TRBV15	TRBJ2-1	CATSTLTGYDEQFF
TRBV30	TRBJ1-1	CAWSVGQGRTEAFF
TRBV6-6	TRBJ2-7	CASSPTQTATLSYEQYF
TRBV4-1	TRBJ2-1	CASSHTRGPNNEQFF
TRBV10-1	TRBJ2-5	CASSGPPAGEETQYF
TRBV7-9	TRBJ2-1	CASSPREAASYNEQFF
TRBV29-1	TRBJ2-1	CSVVSSIVNNEQFF
TRBV7-9	TRBJ2-5	CASSLDRTPGETQYF
TRBV12-3/TRBV12-4	TRBJ1-2	CASSLGRDYGYTF
TRBV9	TRBJ2-7	CASSVDSGRTIYEQYF
TRBV7-2	TRBJ2-1	CAGRAGTHNEQFF
TRBV7-9	TRBJ1-4	CASSLKQTNEKLFF
TRBV6-2/TRBV6-3	TRBJ1-1	CASSYWTREAFF
TRBV7-9	TRBJ2-5	CASSPPRTGPLQETQYF
TRBV27	TRBJ2-7	CASSWGTDYEQYF
TRBV20-1	TRBJ2-2	CSARVGVNTGELFF
TRBV5-1	TRBJ2-1	CASRYGLAGEDEQFF
TRBV14	TRBJ2-7	CASSQTQGLYEQYF
TRBV11-1	TRBJ2-5	CASSYSTSGGEETQYF
TRBV5-1	TRBJ2-7	CASRQGKEQYF
TRBV2	TRBJ2-5	CATERGGQETQYF
TRBV12-3/TRBV12-4	TRBJ2-5	CASSPSEYQETQYF
TRBV12-3/TRBV12-4	TRBJ2-1	CASSIQDRVASGSYNEQFF
TRBV11-2	TRBJ1-4	CASSFFGEKLFF
TRBV15	TRBJ2-7	CATSSYRGYEQYF
TRBV28	TRBJ2-1	CASSPVFDSSYNEQFF
TRBV20-1	TRBJ2-7	CSARTGTGIYEQYF
TRBV11-2	TRBJ2-3	CASSTETLAGAAQSTDTQYF
TRBV29-1	TRBJ1-5	CSYLLISNQPQHF
TRBV4-1	TRBJ2-1	CASSQDLTTSGTDEQFF
TRBV24-1	TRBJ1-5	CATSETANQPQHF
TRBV15	TRBJ2-5	CATRPTGGSRETQYF
TRBV7-3	TRBJ2-1	CASSLTWVAGGLLNEQFF
TRBV29-1	TRBJ2-1	CSVEIGLASEQFF
TRBV4-1	TRBJ1-2	CASSQVGRAYGYTF
TRBV19	TRBJ1-5	CASSIDLTSEPLDQPQHF
TRBV12-3/TRBV12-4	TRBJ1-1	CASSSPRDRVDTEAFF
TRBV28	TRBJ1-3	CASSNRGTGPLPGNTIYF
TRBV5-1	TRBJ1-1	CASSLVGRATEAFF
TRBV6-1	TRBJ2-1	CASSEKGDGYNEQFF
TRBV6-5	TRBJ1-1	CASSPTGEEAFF
TRBV29-1	TRBJ2-5	CSVPDRDGETQYF
TRBV20-1	TRBJ2-7	CSASWAGGGYEQYF
TRBV6-2/TRBV6-3	TRBJ2-2	CASSSRTGGAGELFF
TRBV12-3/TRBV12-4	TRBJ1-4	CASSPYVGSTNEKLFF
TRBV7-8	TRBJ2-7	CASSSSPSYEQYF
TRBV13	TRBJ2-5	CASSFREGRETQYF
TRBV29-1	TRBJ2-5	CSVVLQGGETQYF
TRBV6-5	TRBJ2-7	CASSYSTSGRVEQYF
TRBV15	TRBJ2-3	CATSRAGSTDTQYF